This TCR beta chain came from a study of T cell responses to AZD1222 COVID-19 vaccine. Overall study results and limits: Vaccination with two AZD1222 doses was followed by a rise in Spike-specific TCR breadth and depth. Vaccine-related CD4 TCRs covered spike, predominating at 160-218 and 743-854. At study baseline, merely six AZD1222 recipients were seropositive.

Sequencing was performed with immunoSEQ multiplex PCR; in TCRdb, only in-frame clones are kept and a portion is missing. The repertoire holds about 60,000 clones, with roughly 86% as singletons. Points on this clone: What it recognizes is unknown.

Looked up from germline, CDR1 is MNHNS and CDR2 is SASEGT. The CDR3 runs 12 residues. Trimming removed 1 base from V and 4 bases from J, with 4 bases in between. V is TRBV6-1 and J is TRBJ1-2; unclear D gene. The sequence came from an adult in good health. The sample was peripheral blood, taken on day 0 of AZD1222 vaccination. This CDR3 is CASSEVIYGYTF. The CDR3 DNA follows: TGTGCCAGCAGTGAAGTGATCTATGGCTACACCTTC.